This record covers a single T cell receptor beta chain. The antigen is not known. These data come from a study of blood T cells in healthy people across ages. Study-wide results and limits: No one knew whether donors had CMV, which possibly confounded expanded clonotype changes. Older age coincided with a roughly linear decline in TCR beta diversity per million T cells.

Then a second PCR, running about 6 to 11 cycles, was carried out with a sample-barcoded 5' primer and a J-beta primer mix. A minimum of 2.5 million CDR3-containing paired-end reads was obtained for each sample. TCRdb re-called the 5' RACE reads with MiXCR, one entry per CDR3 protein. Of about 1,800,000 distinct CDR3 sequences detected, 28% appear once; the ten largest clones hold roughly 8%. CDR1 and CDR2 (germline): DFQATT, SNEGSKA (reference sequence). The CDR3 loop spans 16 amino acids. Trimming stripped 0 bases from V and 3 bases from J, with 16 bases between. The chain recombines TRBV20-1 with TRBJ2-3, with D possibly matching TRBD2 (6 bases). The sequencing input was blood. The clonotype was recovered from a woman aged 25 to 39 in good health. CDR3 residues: CSARDLEGGDTDTQYF. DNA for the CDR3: TGCAGTGCTAGAGATCTGGAGGGAGGTGATACAGATACGCAGTATTTT.